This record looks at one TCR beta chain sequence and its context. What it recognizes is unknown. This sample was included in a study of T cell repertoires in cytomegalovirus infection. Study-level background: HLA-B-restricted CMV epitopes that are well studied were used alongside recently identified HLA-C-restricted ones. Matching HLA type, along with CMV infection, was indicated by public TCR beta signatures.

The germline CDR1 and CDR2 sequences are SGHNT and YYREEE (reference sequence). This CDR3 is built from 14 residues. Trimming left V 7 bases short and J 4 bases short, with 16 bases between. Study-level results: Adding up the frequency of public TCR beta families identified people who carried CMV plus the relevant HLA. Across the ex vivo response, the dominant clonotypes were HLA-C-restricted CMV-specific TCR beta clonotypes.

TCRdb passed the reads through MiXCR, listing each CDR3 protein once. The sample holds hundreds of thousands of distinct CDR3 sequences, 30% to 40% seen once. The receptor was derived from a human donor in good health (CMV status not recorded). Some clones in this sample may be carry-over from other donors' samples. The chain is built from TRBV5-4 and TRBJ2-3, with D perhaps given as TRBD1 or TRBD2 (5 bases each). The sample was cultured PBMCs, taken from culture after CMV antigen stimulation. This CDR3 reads CASANVGVSDTQYF. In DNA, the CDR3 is TGTGCCAGCGCCAACGTGGGGGTCTCAGATACGCAGTATTTT.